Below are 10 T cell receptor beta chains sequenced from a single sample in a study of Ad26.COV2.S vaccination and SARS-CoV-2 variants (dated by TCRdb to the early 2020s). Libraries were prepared through the immunoSEQ multiplex PCR assay. The source is immuneACCESS, and TCRdb retained only in-frame sequences with V and J called. Part of the clones is not carried over; for the studies checked, unresolved V genes explain less than half of this, and the remainder is unexplained. Across this sample there are about 350,000 clones, with approximately 81% seen only once. 2.5% to 3.5% of the sample rests with the top ten. Explained via the paper, the treatment or condition label denotes: 19 received Ad26.COV2.S at low or high dose, single or two shots; 5 received placebo; per-sample allocation not given. For vaccine and placebo recipients, the sequenced repertoires came from samples collected on day 63 after the first injection.

Sample: peripheral blood, taken in a trial of Ad26.COV2.S vaccine versus placebo. Source of these receptors: a person between 18 and 60 years old who received the Ad26.COV2.S COVID-19 vaccine or a placebo.

The chain carries TRBV5-1 and TRBJ2-1, with a tentative D call TRBD2 (6 bases). Germline values: CDR1 SGHRS, CDR2 YFSETQ. This CDR3 region has 14 residues. The V end was cut by 5 bases, the J end by 4 bases, with 13 bases between. Here the CDR3 reads CASRDYFPYNEQFF. The CDR3, as DNA: TGCGCCAGCAGGGACTACTTCCCTTACAATGAGCAGTTCTTC.

The chain links TRBV29-1 to TRBJ2-7; TRBD2 is a possible D gene (5 bases). Germline V gives CDR1 SQVTM, CDR2 ANQGSEA. The CDR3 spans 11 residues. Trimming shortened V by 5 bases and J by 4 bases, and 9 bases separated the two germline ends. The CDR3 sequence: CSVLWEYEQYF. CDR3 nucleotides: TGCAGCGTTCTGTGGGAGTACGAGCAGTACTTC.

V is TRBV9 and J is TRBJ2-1; possible D gene TRBD2, 6 bases. The CDR3 totals 13 residues. The V gene lost 0 bases and the J gene lost 8 bases, with 9 bases spanning the gap. Germline loops: CDR1 SGDLS, CDR2 YYNGEE. CDR3 nucleotides: TGTGCCAGCAGCGTAGACGGGAGTGATGAGCAGTTCTTC. This codes for CASSVDGSDEQFF.

V and J are TRBV5-1 and TRBJ2-2; no clear D gene. The CDR3 totals 13 residues. Germline V gene lookup returns CDR1 SGHRS and CDR2 YFSETQ. V was clipped by 2 bases and J by 5 bases, with 7 bases between them. This chain's CDR3 is CASSFDITGELFF. Written as DNA, the CDR3 is TGCGCCAGCAGCTTCGATATAACCGGGGAGCTGTTTTTT.

This clone appeared a few times. This sequence joins TRBV18 and TRBJ2-1; perhaps TRBD1 as D (6 bases). Trimming took off 2 bases at V and 2 bases at J, with 16 bases between the two ends. The CDR3 has 17 amino acids. Germline V CDR1 and CDR2: KGHSH, LQKENI. In DNA, the CDR3 is TGTGCCAGCTCACCAGATGGGGGCGGAAGACCCTACAATGAGCAGTTCTTC. This gives the protein CASSPDGGGRPYNEQFF.

This CDR3 reads CASSLGVQETQYF. The CDR3 DNA follows: TGTGCCAGCAGTTTAGGGGTTCAAGAGACCCAGTACTTC. This sequence joins TRBV27 and TRBJ2-5; D gene unclear. The CDR3 length is 13 residues. CDR1 is MNHEY and CDR2 is SMNVEV in the germline V gene (reference sequence). V was shortened by 2 bases and J by 2 bases, with 6 bases between the two germline ends.

V gene TRBV7-9 combines with J gene TRBJ2-5, with D tentatively TRBD1 or TRBD2 (6 bases each). V was clipped by 5 bases and J by 6 bases, with 22 bases between them. In germline, CDR1 is SEHNR, CDR2 FQNEAQ (reference sequence). The CDR3 has 16 amino acids. The CDR3 nucleotides read TGTGCCAGCAGCCCAGGGGCGGGGCTCAATATTAAGACCCAGTACTTC. Its protein product is CASSPGAGLNIKTQYF.

The chain couples TRBV2 to TRBJ2-7; a weak D match, TRBD1 (6 bases). CDR3 length: 13 residues. CDR1 and CDR2 from the germline V gene are SNHLY and FYNNEI. The V end lost 6 bases, the J end lost 3 bases, and 12 bases lay between the germline ends. The CDR3 nucleotides are TGTGCCAGCAGAAACAGGGTAAACTACGAGCAGTACTTC. It specifies CASRNRVNYEQYF. The full variable domain, completed using reference TRBV2 and TRBJ2-7, is EPEVTQTPSHQVTQMGQEVILRCVPISNHLYFYWYRQILGQKVEFLVSFYNNEISEKSEIFDDQFSVERPDGSNFTLKIRSTKLEDSAMYFCASRNRVNYEQYFGPGTRLTVT.

The chain couples TRBV9 to TRBJ1-1, with D unclear. The CDR3 is made up of 13 amino acids. Germline V gives CDR1 SGDLS, CDR2 YYNGEE. The V end lost 0 bases, the J end lost 0 bases, and 3 bases lay between the germline ends. CDR3 loop: CASSVALNTEAFF. The CDR3 region has the DNA TGTGCCAGCAGCGTAGCGCTGAACACTGAAGCTTTCTTT.

J is TRBJ1-4 and V is TRBV11-2; D not certain. Trimming pared 2 bases from V and 12 bases from J, leaving 19 bases between. The CDR3 sequence is 15 residues long. CDR1 is SGHAT, CDR2 FQNNGV, per germline. In nucleotides, the CDR3 is TGTGCCAGCAGCTTACCCGGACCTGTAGCGGCGGAACTGTTTTTT. Translating it yields CASSLPGPVAAELFF.